The rows below give T cell receptor beta chains drawn from one sample of a study of cytomegalovirus exposure and HLA in healthy donors. Measured with immunoSEQ multiplex PCR; TCRdb has only the in-frame clones, and not every one. Here the sample table reports just over 50,000 clones. The sample was PBMCs. The origin of the receptors is a woman aged 55-70 years in good health and CMV-seropositive. The CDR3 runs from the conserved cysteine through the conserved F or W.

V gene	J gene	CDR3 protein
TRBV5-6	TRBJ1-5	CAIYPGQSNQPQHF
TRBV19	TRBJ2-3	CASSIGGRTDTQYF
TRBV10-2	TRBJ2-7	CASSEGIAGGRGEQYF
TRBV10-2	TRBJ1-5	CASSLGTASNQPQHF
TRBV5-8	TRBJ1-1	CASSLGTGANTEAFF
TRBV4-1	TRBJ2-3	CASSQDKPSPTDTQYF
TRBV27	TRBJ2-5	CASSLWAGPQETQYF
TRBV18	TRBJ1-1	CASSPKQNTEAFF
TRBV5-1	TRBJ2-1	CATTWTSGGRAWVNEQFF
TRBV4-1	TRBJ2-3	CASSQDPAGGLGTDTQYF
TRBV6-5	TRBJ1-1	CASRAGTANTEAFF
TRBV5-4	TRBJ2-7	CASSFPGQDSYEQYF
TRBV6-5	TRBJ2-7	CASTPASSYEQYF
TRBV5-4	TRBJ2-7	CASSSGTALGEQYF
TRBV28	TRBJ1-4	CASSTRTERELRKLFF
TRBV2	TRBJ1-1	CASSAHLNTEAFF
TRBV2	TRBJ1-6	CASRDRGVGSPLHF
TRBV19	TRBJ1-3	CASTFRDRGPGNTIYF
TRBV19	TRBJ2-2	CASGPGTNTGELFF
TRBV9	TRBJ2-7	CASSVEAGGLEQYF
TRBV18	TRBJ2-7	CASAPAISGGVDEQYF
TRBV5-1	TRBJ1-5	CASSPWTGGGNQPQHF
TRBV6-6	TRBJ1-4	CATSGAANEKLFF